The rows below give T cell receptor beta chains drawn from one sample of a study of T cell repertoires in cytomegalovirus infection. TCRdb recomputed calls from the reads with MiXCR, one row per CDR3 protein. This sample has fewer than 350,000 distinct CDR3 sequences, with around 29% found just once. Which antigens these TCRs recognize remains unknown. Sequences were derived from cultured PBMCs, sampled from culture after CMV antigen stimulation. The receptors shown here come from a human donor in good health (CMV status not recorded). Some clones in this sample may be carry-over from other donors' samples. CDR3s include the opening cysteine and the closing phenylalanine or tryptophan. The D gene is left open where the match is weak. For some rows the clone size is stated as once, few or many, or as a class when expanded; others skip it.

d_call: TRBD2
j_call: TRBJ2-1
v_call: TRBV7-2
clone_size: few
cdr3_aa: CASSLRGLVHNEQFF
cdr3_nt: TGTGCCAGCAGCTTAAGGGGACTAGTCCACAATGAGCAGTTCTTC

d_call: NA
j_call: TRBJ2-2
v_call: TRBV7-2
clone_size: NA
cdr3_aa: CARAGLSNTGELFF
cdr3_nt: TGTGCCCGTGCGGGGCTCTCGAACACCGGGGAGCTGTTTTTT

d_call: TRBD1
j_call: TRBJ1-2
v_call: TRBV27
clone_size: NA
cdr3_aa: CASSDRDYGYTF
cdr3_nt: TGTGCCAGCAGTGACAGGGACTATGGCTACACCTTC

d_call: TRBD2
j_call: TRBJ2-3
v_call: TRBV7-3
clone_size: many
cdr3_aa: CASSSGTTNRDTQYF
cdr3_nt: TGTGCCAGCAGCTCCGGGACTACGAACCGGGATACGCAGTATTTT

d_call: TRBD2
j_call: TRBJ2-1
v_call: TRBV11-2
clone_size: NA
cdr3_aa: CASSLVAGGSSNEQFF
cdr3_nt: TGTGCCAGCAGCTTGGTAGCGGGGGGGAGCAGTAATGAGCAGTTCTTC

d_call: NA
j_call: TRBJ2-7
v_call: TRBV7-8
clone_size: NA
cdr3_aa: CASSLSRGPLYEQYF
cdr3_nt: TGTGCCAGCAGCCTTTCCCGGGGACCTTTATACGAGCAGTACTTC

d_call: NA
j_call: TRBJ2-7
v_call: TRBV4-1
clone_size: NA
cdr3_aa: CASSQPLLGGTGVYEQYF
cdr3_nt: TGCGCCAGCAGCCAACCTCTGTTAGGCGGGACGGGGGTATACGAGCAGTACTTC

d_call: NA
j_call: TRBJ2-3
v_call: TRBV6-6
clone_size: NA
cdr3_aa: CASSYGWGRPDTQYF
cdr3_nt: TGTGCCAGCAGCTATGGGTGGGGGCGGCCAGATACGCAGTATTTT

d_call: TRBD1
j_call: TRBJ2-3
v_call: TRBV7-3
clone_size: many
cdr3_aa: CASSLAGDRDGTQYF
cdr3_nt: TGTGCCAGCAGCTTGGCGGGGGACAGGGACGGTACGCAGTATTTT

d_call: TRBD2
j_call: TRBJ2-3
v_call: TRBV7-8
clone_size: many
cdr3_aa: CASSPKREQSTDTQYF
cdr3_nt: TGTGCCAGCAGCCCGAAGCGGGAGCAGAGCACAGATACGCAGTATTTT

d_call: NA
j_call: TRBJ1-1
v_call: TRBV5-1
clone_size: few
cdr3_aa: CASSESGQIDTEAFF
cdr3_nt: TGCGCCAGCAGCGAATCGGGCCAGATCGACACTGAAGCTTTCTTT

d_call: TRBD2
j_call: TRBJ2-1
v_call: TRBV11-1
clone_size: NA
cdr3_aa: CASSPQGLANNEQFF
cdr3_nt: TGTGCCAGCAGCCCCCAGGGACTAGCGAACAATGAGCAGTTCTTC

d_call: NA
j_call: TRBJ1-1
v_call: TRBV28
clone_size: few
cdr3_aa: CASSFLQRQLNTEAFF
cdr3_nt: TGTGCCAGCAGTTTCCTCCAACGACAGTTGAACACTGAAGCTTTCTTT

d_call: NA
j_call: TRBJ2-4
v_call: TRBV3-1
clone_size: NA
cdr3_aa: CASSQVGSGTEYF
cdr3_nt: NA

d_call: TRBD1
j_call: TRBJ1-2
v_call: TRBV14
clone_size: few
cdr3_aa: CASSYRTGAYGYTF
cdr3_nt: TGTGCCAGCAGCTATAGGACAGGAGCATATGGCTACACCTTC

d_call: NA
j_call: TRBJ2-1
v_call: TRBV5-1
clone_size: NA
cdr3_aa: CASTLVEGTDNEQFF
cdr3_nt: TGCGCCAGCACTCTGGTGGAGGGAACCGACAATGAGCAGTTCTTC

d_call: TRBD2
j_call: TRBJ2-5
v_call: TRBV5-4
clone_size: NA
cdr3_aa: CASSQGASGGVETQYF
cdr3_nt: TGTGCCAGCAGTCAGGGGGCTAGCGGGGGGGTCGAGACCCAGTACTTC

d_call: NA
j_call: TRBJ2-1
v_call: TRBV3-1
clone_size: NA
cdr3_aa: CASSQELTLALQFF
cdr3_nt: TGTGCCAGCAGCCAAGAACTCACACTCGCCCTGCAGTTCTTC

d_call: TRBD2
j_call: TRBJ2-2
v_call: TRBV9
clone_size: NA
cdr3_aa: CASSVDGGGFVELFF
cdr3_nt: TGTGCCAGCAGCGTAGACGGGGGGGGTTTTGTGGAGCTGTTTTTT

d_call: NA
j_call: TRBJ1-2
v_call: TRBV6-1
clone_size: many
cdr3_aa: CASSEATYGYTF
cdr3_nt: TGTGCCAGCAGTGAAGCGACCTATGGCTACACCTTC